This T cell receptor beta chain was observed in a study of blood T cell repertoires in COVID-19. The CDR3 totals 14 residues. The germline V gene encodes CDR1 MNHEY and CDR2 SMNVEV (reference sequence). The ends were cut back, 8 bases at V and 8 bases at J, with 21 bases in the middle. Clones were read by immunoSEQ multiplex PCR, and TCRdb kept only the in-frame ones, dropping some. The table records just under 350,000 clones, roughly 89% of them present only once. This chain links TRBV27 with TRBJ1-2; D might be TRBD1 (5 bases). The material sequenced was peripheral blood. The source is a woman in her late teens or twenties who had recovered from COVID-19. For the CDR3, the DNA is TGTGCCAGCCATCCTCTAAGGGGCGGTTGGGGCTACACCTTC. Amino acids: CASHPLRGGWGYTF.